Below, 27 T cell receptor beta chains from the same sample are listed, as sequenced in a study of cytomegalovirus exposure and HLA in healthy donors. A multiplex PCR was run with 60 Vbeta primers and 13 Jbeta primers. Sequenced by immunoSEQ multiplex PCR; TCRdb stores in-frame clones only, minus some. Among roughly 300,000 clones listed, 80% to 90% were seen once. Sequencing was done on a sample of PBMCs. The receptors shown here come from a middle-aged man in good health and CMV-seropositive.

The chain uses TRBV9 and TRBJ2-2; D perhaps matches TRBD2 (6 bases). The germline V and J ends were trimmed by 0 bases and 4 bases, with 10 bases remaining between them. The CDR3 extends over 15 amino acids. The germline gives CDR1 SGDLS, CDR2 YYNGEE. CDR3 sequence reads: CASSVDSSATGELFF. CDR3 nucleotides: TGTGCCAGCAGCGTAGATTCTAGCGCCACCGGGGAGCTGTTTTTT.

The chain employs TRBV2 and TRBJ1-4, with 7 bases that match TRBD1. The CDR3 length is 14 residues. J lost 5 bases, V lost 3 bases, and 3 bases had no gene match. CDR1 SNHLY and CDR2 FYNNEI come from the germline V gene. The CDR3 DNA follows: TGTGCCAGCAGTGAGGGACAGAGGAATGAAAAACTGTTTTTT. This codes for CASSEGQRNEKLFF.

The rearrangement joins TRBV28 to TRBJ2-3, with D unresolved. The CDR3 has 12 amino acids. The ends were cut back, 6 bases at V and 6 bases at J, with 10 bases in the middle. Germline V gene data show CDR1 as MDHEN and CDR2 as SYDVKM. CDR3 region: CASSSMLDTQYF. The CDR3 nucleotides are TGTGCCAGCAGCTCTATGTTGGATACGCAGTATTTT. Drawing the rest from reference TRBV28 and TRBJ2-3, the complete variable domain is DVKVTQSSRYLVKRTGEKVFLECVQDMDHENMFWYRQDPGLGLRLIYFSYDVKMKEKGDIPEGYSVSREKKERFSLILESASTNQTSMYLCASSSMLDTQYFGPGTRLTVL.

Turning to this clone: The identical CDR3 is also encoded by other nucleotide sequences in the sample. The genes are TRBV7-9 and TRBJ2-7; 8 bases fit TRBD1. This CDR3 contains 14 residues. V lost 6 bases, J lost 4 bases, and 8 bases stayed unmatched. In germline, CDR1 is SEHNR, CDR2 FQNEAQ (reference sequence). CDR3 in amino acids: CASSSGQGAYEQYF. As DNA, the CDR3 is TGTGCCAGCAGTTCTGGACAGGGCGCTTACGAGCAGTACTTC.

CDR3 amino acids: CASSPGPVTSYEQYF. CDR3 sequence (DNA): TGTGCCAGCAGCCCAGGTCCAGTAACCTCCTACGAGCAGTACTTC. The chain links TRBV11-3 to TRBJ2-7; no definite D call. Trimming cost V 5 bases and J 0 bases, with 14 bases left between them. Germline V gene sequence: CDR1 SGHNT, CDR2 YENEEA. The CDR3 is made up of 15 amino acids.

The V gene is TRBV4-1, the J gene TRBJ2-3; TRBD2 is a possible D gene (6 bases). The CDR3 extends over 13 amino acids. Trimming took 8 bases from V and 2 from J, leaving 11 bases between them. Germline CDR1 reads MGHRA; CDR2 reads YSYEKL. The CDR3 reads CASGGLITDTQYF. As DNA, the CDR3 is TGCGCCAGCGGGGGACTGATCACAGATACGCAGTATTTT.

Written as DNA, the CDR3 is TGTGCCAGCAGCTCAAATCTGGGACTAGCGGGGGTCGAGCAGTACTTC. Protein product: CASSSNLGLAGVEQYF. This chain uses TRBV7-8 with TRBJ2-7; 14 nucleotides match TRBD2. The CDR3 covers 16 residues. Per the germline V gene, CDR1 is SGHVS and CDR2 is FQNEAQ. V lost 4 bases, J lost 6 bases, and 8 bases stayed unmatched.

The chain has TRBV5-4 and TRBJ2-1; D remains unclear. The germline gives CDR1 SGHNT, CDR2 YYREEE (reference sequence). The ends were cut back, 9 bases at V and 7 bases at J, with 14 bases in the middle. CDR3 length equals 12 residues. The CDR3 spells CATAVFGNEQFF. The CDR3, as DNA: TGTGCCACCGCGGTCTTTGGGAATGAGCAGTTCTTC. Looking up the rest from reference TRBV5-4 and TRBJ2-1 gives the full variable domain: ETGVTQSPTHLIKTRGQQVTLRCSSQSGHNTVSWYQQALGQGPQFIFQYYREEENGRGNFPPRFSGLQFPNYSSELNVNALELDDSALYLCATAVFGNEQFFGPGTRLTVL.

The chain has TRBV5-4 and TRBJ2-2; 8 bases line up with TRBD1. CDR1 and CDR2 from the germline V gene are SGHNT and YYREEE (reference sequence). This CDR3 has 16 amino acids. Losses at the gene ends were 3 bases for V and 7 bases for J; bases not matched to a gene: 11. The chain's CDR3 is CASSSGAGGIVGELFF. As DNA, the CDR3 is TGTGCCAGCAGCTCAGGGGCAGGGGGCATAGTCGGGGAGCTGTTTTTT.

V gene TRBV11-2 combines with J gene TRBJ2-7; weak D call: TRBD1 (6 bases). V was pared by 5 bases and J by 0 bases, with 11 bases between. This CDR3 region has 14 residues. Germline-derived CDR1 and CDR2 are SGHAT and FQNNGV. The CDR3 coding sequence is TGTGCCAGCAGCACCGGGACAAACTCCTACGAGCAGTACTTC. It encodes CASSTGTNSYEQYF.

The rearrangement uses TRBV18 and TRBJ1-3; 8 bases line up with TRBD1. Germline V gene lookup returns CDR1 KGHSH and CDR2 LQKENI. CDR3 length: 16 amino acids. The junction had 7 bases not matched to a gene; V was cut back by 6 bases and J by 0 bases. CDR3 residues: CASSLQGGNSGNTIYF. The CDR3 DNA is TGTGCCAGCTCGTTACAGGGGGGCAACTCTGGAAACACCATATATTTT.

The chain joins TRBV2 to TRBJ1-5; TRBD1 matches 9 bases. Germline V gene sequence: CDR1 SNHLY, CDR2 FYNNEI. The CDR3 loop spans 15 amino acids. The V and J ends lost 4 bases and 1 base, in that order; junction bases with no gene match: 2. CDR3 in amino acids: CASSGGTGSNQPQHF. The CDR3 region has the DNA TGTGCCAGCAGTGGGGGGACAGGGAGCAATCAGCCCCAGCATTTT.

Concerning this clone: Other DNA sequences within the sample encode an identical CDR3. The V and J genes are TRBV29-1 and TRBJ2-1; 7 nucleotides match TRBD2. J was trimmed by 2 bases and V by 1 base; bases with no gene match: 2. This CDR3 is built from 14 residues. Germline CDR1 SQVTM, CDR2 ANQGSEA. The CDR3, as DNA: TGCAGCGTTGAAGCTAGCGGTACCTACAATGAGCAGTTCTTC. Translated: CSVEASGTYNEQFF.

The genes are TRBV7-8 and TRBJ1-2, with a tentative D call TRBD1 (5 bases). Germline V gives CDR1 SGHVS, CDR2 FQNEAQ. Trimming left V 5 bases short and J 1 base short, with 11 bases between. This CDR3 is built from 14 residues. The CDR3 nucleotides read TGTGCCAGCAGCGCAATTGACAGTAACTATGGCTACACCTTC. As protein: CASSAIDSNYGYTF.

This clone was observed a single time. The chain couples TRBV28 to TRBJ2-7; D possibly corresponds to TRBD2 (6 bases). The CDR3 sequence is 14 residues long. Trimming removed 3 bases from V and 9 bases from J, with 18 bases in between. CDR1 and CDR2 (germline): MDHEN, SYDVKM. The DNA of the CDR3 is TGTGCCAGCAGTTTTAGGAGGGACGCGCCTCCGCAGTACTTC. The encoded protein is CASSFRRDAPPQYF.

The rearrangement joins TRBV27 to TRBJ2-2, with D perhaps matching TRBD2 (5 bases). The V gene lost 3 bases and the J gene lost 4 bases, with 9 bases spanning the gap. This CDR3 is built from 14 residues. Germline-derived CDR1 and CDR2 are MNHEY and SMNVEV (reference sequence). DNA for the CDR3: TGTGCCAGCAGTTTCTCGGGATTCACCGGGGAGCTGTTTTTT. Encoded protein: CASSFSGFTGELFF.

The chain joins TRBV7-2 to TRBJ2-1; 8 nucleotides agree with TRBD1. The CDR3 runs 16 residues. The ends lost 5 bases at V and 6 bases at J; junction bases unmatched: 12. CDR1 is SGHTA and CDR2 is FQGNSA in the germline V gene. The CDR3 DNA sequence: TGTGCCAGCAGCGGGACCGGGACAGGCCTCGTCAATGAGCAGTTCTTC. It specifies CASSGTGTGLVNEQFF.

The CDR3 DNA sequence: TGTGCCAGCAGCTCACCGGGACAGGCTAACACCGGGGAGCTGTTTTTT. The encoded protein is CASSSPGQANTGELFF. The chain recombines TRBV7-8 with TRBJ2-2; 8 bases agree with TRBD1. CDR1 and CDR2 (germline): SGHVS, FQNEAQ. Trimming cost V 4 bases and J 2 bases; bases outside gene matches: 6. The CDR3 covers 16 residues.

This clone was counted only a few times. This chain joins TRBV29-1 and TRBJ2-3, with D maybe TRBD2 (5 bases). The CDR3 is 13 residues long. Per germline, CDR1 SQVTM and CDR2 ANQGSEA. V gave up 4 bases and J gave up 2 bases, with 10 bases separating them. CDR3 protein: CSVVPGNTDTQYF. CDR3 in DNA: TGCAGCGTTGTGCCGGGGAACACAGATACGCAGTATTTT.

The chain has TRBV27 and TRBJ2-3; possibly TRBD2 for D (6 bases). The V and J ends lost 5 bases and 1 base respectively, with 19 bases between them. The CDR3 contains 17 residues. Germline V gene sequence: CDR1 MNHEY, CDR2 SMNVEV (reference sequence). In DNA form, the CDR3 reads TGTGCCAGCAGTCCCCTAGCTGGGGGAGGTGGCACAGATACGCAGTATTTT. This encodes CASSPLAGGGGTDTQYF.

CDR3 in DNA: TGTGCCTGGAGTGTAGACGGGGGCACTGAAGCTTTCTTT. Its protein is CAWSVDGGTEAFF. The chain has TRBV30 and TRBJ1-1, with D possibly TRBD1 on 5 matching bases. V lost 0 bases to trimming and J lost 4 bases, with 9 bases between them. The germline V gene has CDR1 GTSNPN and CDR2 SVGIG (reference sequence). CDR3 size: 13 residues. The full variable domain, with the rest looked up from reference TRBV30 and TRBJ1-1, is SQTIHQWPATLVQPVGSPLSLECTVEGTSNPNLYWYRQAAGRGLQLLFYSVGIGQISSEVPQNLSASRPQDRQFILSSKKLLLSDSGFYLCAWSVDGGTEAFFGQGTRLTVV.

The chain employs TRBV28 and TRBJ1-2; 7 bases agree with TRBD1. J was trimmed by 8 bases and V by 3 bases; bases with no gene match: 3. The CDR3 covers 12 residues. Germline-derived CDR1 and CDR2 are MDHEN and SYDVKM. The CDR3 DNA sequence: TGTGCCAGCAGTTTTAGGGGGCGCGGCTACACCTTC. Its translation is CASSFRGRGYTF.

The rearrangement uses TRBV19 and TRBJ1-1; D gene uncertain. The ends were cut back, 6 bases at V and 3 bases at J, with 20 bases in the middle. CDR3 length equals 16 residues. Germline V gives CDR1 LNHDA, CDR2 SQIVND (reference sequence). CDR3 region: CASRPRGEIKDTEAFF. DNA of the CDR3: TGTGCCAGTAGGCCCCGCGGGGAAATTAAGGACACTGAAGCTTTCTTT.

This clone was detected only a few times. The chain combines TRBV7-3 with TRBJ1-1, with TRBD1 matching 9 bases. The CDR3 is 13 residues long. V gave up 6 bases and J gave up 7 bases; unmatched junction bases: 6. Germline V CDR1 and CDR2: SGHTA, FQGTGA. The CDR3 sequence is CASRPQGAVEAFF. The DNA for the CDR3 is TGTGCCAGCAGACCACAGGGGGCGGTTGAAGCTTTCTTT.

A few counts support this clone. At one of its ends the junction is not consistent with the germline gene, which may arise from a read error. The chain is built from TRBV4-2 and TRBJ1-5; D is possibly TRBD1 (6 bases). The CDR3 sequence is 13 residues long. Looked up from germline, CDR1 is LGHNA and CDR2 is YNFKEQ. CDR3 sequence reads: CASSQTGAVRMNF. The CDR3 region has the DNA TGTGCCAGCAGTCAGACAGGCGCGGTCCGTATGAATTTT.

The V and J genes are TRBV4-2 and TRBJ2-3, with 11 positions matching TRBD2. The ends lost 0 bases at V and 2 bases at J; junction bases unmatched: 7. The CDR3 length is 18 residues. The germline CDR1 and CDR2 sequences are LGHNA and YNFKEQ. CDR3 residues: CASSQDIGLAGNTDTQYF. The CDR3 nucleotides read TGTGCCAGCAGCCAAGATATAGGACTAGCGGGTAACACAGATACGCAGTATTTT.

CDR3 sequence (DNA): TGTGCCAGCAGCCGCGGGACAGGGGGCCTTTACGAGCAGTACTTC. It translates to CASSRGTGGLYEQYF. The chain couples TRBV11-1 to TRBJ2-7; 12 nucleotides agree with TRBD1. The CDR3 spans 15 residues. The V and J ends lost 5 bases and 4 bases, in that order; junction bases with no gene match: 6. CDR1 is SGHAT and CDR2 is FQDESV in the germline V gene (reference sequence).